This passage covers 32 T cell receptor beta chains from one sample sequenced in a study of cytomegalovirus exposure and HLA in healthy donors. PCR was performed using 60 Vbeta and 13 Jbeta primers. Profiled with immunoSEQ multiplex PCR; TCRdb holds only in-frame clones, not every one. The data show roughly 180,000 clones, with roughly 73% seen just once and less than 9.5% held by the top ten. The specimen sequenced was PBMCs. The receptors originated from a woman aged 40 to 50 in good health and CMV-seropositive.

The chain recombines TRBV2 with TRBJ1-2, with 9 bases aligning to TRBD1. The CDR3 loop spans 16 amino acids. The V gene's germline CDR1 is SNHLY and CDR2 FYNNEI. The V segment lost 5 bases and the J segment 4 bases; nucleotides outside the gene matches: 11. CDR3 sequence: CASSQSGTGSLYGYTF. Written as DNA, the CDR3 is TGTGCCAGCAGTCAATCCGGGACAGGGTCCCTCTATGGCTACACCTTC.

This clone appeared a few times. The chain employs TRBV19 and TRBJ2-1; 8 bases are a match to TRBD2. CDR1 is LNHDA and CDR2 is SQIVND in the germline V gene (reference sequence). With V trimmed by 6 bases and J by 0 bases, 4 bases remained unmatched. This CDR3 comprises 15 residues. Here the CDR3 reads CASRYLAGSYNEQFF. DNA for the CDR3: TGTGCCAGTAGGTATCTAGCGGGCTCCTACAATGAGCAGTTCTTC. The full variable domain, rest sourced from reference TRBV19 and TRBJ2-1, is DGGITQSPKYLFRKEGQNVTLSCEQNLNHDAMYWYRQDPGQGLRLIYYSQIVNDFQKGDIAEGYSVSREKKESFPLTVTSAQKNPTAFYLCASRYLAGSYNEQFFGPGTRLTVL.

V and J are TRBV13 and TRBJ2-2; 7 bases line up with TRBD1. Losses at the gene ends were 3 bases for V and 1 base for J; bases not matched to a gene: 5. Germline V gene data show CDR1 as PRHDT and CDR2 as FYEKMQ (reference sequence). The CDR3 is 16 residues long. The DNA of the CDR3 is TGTGCCAGCAGCTTCGCTCCAGGGGGGAACACCGGGGAGCTGTTTTTT. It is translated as CASSFAPGGNTGELFF.

CDR3 protein: CASSYSRTGGSYTF. CDR3 coding DNA: TGTGCCAGCAGTTACTCCCGGACAGGGGGTAGCTACACCTTC. The chain joins TRBV6-5 to TRBJ1-2, with 10 bases lining up with TRBD1. Germline assignment: CDR1 MNHEY and CDR2 SVGAGI. V shed 0 bases and J 9 bases; nucleotides not matched to a gene: 4. This CDR3 has 14 residues.

In DNA, the CDR3 is TGCGCCAGCAGCTTTCGGCGGGGCGTGATGATGAACACTGAAGCTTTCTTT. Translating gives CASSFRRGVMMNTEAFF. The V and J genes are TRBV5-1 and TRBJ1-1; D possibly corresponds to TRBD1 (5 bases). CDR1 and CDR2 (germline): SGHRS, YFSETQ. The CDR3 runs 17 residues. V was pared by 2 bases and J by 0 bases, with 17 bases between.

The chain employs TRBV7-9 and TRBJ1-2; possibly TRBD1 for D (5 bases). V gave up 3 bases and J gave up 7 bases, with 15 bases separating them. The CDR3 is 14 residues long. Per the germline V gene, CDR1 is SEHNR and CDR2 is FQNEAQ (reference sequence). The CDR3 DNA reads TGTGCCAGCAGCTTTTCGTCAAACCAGGGTGGCTACACCTTC. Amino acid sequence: CASSFSSNQGGYTF.

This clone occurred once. This CDR3 reads CATSTETSYNEQFF. The CDR3 DNA sequence: TGTGCCACCAGCACGGAGACCTCCTACAATGAGCAGTTCTTC. V usage is TRBV15 and J usage is TRBJ2-1; D gene ambiguous. This CDR3 has 14 residues. The V end lost 4 bases, the J end lost 0 bases, and 7 bases lay between the germline ends. The germline gives CDR1 LNHNV, CDR2 YYDKDF (reference sequence).

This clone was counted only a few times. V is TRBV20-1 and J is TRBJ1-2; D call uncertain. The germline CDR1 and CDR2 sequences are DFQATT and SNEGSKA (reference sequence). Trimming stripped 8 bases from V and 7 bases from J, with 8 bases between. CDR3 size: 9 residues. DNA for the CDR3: TGCAGTCTGGAGGCTGGCTACACCTTC. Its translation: CSLEAGYTF.

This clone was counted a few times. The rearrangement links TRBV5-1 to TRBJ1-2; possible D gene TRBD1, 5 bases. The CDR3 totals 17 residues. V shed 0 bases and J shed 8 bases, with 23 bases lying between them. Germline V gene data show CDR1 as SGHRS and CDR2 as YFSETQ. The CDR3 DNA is TGCGCCAGCAGCTTGGCTCCACATGAAGGGGCCGCGGGAGGCTACACCTTC. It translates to CASSLAPHEGAAGGYTF.

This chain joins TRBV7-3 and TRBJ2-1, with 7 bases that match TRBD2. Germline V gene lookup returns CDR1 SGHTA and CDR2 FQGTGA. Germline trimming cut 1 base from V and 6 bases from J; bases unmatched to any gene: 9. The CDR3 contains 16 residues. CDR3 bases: TGTGCCAGCAGCTTAAACGCGGGAGTAAGCGTCAATGAGCAGTTCTTC. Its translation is CASSLNAGVSVNEQFF.

This CDR3 is CSVEDQGGTEAFF. The CDR3 nucleotides are TGCAGCGTTGAAGATCAAGGAGGAACTGAAGCTTTCTTT. The chain joins TRBV29-1 to TRBJ1-1; D call uncertain. This CDR3 region has 13 residues. V was clipped by 0 bases and J by 5 bases, with 10 bases between them. Germline CDR1 and CDR2: SQVTM and ANQGSEA.

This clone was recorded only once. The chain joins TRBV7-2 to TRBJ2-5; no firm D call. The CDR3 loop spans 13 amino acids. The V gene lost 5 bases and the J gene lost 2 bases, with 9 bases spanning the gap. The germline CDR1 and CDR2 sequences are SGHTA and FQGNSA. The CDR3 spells CASSPQIQETQYF. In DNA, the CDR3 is TGTGCCAGCAGCCCACAGATACAAGAGACCCAGTACTTC.

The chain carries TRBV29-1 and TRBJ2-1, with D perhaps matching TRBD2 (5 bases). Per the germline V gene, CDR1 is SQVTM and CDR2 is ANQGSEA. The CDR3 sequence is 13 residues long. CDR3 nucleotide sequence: TGCACCACAAGAGGGCCAGAGGCTAATGAGCAGTTCTTC. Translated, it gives CTTRGPEANEQFF.

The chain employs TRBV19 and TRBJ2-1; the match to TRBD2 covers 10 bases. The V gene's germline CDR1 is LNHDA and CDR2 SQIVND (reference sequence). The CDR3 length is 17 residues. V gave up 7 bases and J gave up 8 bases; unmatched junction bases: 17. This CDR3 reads CASTSPSLAGVSDEQFF. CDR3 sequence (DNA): TGTGCCAGTACCTCTCCTTCCCTAGCGGGAGTCTCGGATGAGCAGTTCTTC.

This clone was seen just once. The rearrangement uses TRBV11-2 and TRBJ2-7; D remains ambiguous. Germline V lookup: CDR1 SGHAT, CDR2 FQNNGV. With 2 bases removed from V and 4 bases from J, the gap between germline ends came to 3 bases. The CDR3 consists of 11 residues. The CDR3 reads CASSLQYEQYF. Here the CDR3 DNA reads TGTGCCAGCAGCTTACAATACGAGCAGTACTTC.

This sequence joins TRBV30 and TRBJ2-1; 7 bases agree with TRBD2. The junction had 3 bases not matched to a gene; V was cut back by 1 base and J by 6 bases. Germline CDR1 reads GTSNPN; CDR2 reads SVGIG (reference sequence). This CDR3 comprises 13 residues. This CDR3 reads CAWSGGGINEQFF. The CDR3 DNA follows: TGTGCCTGGAGTGGGGGGGGGATCAATGAGCAGTTCTTC.

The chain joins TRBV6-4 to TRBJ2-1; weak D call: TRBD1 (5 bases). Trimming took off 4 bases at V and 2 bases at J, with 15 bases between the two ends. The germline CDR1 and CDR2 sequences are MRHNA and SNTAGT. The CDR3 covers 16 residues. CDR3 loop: CASSATAGSPYNEQFF. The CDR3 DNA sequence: TGTGCCAGCAGTGCCACAGCAGGGTCCCCCTACAATGAGCAGTTCTTC.

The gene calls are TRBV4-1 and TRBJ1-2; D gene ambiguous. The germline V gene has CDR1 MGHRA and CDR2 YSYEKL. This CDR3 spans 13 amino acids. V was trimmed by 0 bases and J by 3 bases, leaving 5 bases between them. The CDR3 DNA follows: TGCGCCAGCAGCCAAGACGGGTACTATGGCTACACCTTC. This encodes CASSQDGYYGYTF.

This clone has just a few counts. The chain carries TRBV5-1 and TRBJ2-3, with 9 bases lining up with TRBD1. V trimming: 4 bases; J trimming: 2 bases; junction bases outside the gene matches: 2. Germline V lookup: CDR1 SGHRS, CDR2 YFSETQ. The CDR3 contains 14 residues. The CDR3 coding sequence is TGCGCCAGCAGCAGGGACAGGGCCACAGATACGCAGTATTTT. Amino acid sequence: CASSRDRATDTQYF.

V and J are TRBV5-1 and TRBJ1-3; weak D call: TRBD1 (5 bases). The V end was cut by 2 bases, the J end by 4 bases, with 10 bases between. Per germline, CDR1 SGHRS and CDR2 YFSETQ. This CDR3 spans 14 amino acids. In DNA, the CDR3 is TGCGCCAGCAGCTTAGGCAGGGCGGGAAACACCATATATTTT. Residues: CASSLGRAGNTIYF.

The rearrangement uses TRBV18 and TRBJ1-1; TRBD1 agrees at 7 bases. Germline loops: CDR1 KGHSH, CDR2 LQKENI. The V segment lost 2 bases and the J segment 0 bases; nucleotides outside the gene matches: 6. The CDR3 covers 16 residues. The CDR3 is CASSPSGTAMNTEAFF. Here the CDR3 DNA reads TGTGCCAGCTCACCATCCGGGACAGCGATGAACACTGAAGCTTTCTTT.

CDR3: CASSIWGRGGNQPQHF. The CDR3 DNA follows: TGTGCCAGTAGTATTTGGGGCAGGGGTGGCAATCAGCCCCAGCATTTT. V and J are TRBV19 and TRBJ1-5; TRBD1 is a possible D gene (6 bases). Trimming pared 3 bases from V and 2 bases from J, leaving 14 bases between. The CDR3 contains 16 residues. Germline CDR1 LNHDA, CDR2 SQIVND (reference sequence). Together with reference TRBV19 and TRBJ1-5, the CDR3 gives the full variable domain: DGGITQSPKYLFRKEGQNVTLSCEQNLNHDAMYWYRQDPGQGLRLIYYSQIVNDFQKGDIAEGYSVSREKKESFPLTVTSAQKNPTAFYLCASSIWGRGGNQPQHFGDGTRLSIL.

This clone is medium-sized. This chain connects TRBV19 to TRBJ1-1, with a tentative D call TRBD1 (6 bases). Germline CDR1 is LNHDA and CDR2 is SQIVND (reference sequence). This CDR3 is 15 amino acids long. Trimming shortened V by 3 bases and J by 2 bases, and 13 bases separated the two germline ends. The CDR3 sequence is CASSIGQSFNTEAFF. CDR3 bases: TGTGCCAGTAGTATCGGACAGAGCTTCAACACTGAAGCTTTCTTT.

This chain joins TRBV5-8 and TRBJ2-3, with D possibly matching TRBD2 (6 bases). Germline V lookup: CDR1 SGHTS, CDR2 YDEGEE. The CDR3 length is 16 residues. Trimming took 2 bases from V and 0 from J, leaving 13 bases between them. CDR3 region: CASSLIGGTSTDTQYF. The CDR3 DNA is TGTGCCAGCAGCTTAATTGGTGGGACTAGCACAGATACGCAGTATTTT.

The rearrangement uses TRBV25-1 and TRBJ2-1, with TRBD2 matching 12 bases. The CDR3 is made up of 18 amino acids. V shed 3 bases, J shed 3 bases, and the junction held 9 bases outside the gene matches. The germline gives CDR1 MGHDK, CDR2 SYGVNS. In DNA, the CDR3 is TGTGCCAGCAGTGAGACTAGCGGGAGTTACTCAGTCTACAATGAGCAGTTCTTC. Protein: CASSETSGSYSVYNEQFF.

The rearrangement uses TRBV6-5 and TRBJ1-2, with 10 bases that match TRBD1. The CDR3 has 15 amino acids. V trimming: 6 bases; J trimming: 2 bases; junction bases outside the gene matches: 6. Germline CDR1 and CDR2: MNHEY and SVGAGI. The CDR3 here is CASRQADRGNYGYTF. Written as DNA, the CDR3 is TGTGCCAGCAGACAAGCGGACAGGGGGAACTATGGCTACACCTTC.

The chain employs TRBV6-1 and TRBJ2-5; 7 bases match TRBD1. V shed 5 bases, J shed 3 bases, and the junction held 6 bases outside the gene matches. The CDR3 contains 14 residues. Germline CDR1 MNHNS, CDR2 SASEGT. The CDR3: CASSWGTGEETQYF. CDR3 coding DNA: TGTGCCAGCAGTTGGGGCACAGGGGAAGAGACCCAGTACTTC.

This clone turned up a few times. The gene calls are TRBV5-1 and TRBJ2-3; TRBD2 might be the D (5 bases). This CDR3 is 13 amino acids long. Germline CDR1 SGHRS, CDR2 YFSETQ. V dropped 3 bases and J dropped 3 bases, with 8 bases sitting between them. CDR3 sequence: CASSSLVTDTQYF. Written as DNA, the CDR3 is TGCGCCAGCAGCTCACTAGTTACAGATACGCAGTATTTT.

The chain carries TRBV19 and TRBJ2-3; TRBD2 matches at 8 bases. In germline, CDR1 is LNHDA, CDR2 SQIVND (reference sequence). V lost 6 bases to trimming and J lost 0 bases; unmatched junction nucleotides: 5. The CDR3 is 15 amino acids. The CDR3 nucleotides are TGTGCCAGTAGAGCAGCGGGAGCCAGCACAGATACGCAGTATTTT. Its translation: CASRAAGASTDTQYF.

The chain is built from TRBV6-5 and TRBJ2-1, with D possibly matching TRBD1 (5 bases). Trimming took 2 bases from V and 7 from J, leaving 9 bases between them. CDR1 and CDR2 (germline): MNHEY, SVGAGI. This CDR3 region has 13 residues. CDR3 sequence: CASSYGHPNEQFF. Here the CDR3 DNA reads TGTGCCAGCAGTTACGGACACCCGAATGAGCAGTTCTTC.

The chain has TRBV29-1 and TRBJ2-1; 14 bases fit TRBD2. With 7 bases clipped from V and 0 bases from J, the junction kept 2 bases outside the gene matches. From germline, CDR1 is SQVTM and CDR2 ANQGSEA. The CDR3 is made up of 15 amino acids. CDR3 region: CSAGTSGSSYNEQFF. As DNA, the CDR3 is TGCAGCGCTGGGACTAGCGGGAGCTCCTACAATGAGCAGTTCTTC.

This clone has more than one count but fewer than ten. The CDR3 bases are TGTGCCAGCAGCCGCGATTTTAGCGGGGGAAGCCGCACAGATACGCAGTATTTT. Its protein product is CASSRDFSGGSRTDTQYF. The chain has TRBV4-2 and TRBJ2-3, with 9 nucleotides matching TRBD2. V lost 4 bases, J lost 1 base, and 12 bases stayed unmatched. CDR3 length: 18 amino acids. The germline gives CDR1 LGHNA, CDR2 YNFKEQ.